Sequencing of this TCR beta chain was carried out in a study of response to subunit inactivated influenza vaccine. Overall study findings and caveats: The authors suggested that every seasonal influenza vaccination recruits few new T cells.

TCRdb recomputed calls from the RT-PCR reads with MiXCR, one row per CDR3 protein. The repertoire holds under 500,000 distinct CDR3 sequences, with roughly 9.8% as singletons. This clonotype occurred a few times. Its antigen is undetermined. The CDR3 runs 15 residues. Germline values: CDR1 SGHNT, CDR2 YYREEE (reference sequence). Trimming pared 2 bases from V and 4 bases from J, leaving 13 bases between. The clonotype originates from a middle-aged man who received an inactivated influenza vaccine. This sample comprised PBMCs from blood, obtained 40 to 50 days after vaccination. V gene TRBV5-4 combines with J gene TRBJ2-1; either TRBD1 or TRBD2 may fit D (6 bases each). The CDR3 bases are TGTGCCAGCAGCTTTGTGGGGGGCGGGTACAATGAGCAGTTCTTC. Its protein product is CASSFVGGGYNEQFF.